The clone carrying this TCR beta chain occurred a few times. Its antigen is unknown. The sample comes from a study of T cell repertoires in cytomegalovirus infection. Study summary: CMV infection and matching HLA type were both indicated by public TCR beta signatures.

In TCRdb, the reads were re-called with MiXCR into one record per CDR3 protein. The table shows hundreds of thousands of distinct CDR3 sequences, with approximately 34% occurring only once. Findings and caveats of the study: Frequencies of public TCR beta families were cumulated, and this identified carriers of CMV plus the relevant HLA. HLA-C-restricted, CMV-specific TCR beta clonotypes were dominant ex vivo.

Germline V CDR1 and CDR2: MNHNY, SVGAGI (reference sequence). V shed 2 bases and J 2 bases; nucleotides not matched to a gene: 3. CDR3 length: 15 amino acids. The chain is built from TRBV6-6 and TRBJ1-5, with 7 bases identical to TRBD1. This sequence was found in a human donor in good health (CMV status not recorded). Some clones in this sample may be carry-over from other donors' samples. Sequencing was performed on PBMCs. As DNA, the CDR3 is TGTGCCAGCAGTTACGTTACAGGGGGCAATCAGCCCCAGCATTTT. Translating gives CASSYVTGGNQPQHF.